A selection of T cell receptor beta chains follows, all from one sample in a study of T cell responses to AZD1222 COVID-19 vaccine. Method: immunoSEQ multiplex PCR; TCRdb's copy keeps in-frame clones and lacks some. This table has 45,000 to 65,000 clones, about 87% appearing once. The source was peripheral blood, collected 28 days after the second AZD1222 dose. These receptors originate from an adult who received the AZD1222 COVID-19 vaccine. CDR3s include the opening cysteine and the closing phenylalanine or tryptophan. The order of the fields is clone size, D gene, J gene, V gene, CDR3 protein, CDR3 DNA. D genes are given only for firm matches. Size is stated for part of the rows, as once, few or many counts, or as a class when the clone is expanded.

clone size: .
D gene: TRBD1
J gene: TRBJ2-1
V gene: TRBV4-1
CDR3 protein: CASSQEWTGDEQFF
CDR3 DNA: TGCGCCAGCAGCCAAGAGTGGACAGGCGATGAGCAGTTCTTC

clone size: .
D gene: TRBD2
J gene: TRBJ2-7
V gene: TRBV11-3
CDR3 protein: CASSSPGLEPGEQYF
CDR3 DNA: TGTGCCAGCAGCTCACCGGGACTAGAGCCGGGGGAGCAGTACTTC

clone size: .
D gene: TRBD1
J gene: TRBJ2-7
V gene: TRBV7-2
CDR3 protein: CASSTAGTAVPYEQYF
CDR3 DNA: TGTGCCAGCAGCACCGCCGGGACAGCAGTCCCCTACGAGCAGTACTTC

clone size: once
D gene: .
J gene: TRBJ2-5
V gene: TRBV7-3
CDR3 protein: CASSQNGGSEYQETQYF
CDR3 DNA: TGTGCCAGCAGCCAAAACGGGGGTAGCGAGTACCAAGAGACCCAGTACTTC

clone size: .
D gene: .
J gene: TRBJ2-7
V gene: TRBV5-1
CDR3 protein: CASSFSEPYEQYF
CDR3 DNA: TGCGCCAGCAGCTTTTCAGAACCCTACGAGCAGTACTTC

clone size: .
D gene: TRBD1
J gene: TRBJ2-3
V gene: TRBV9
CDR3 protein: CASSVQGQGIGDTQYF
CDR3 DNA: TGTGCCAGCAGCGTTCAGGGACAGGGGATTGGAGATACGCAGTATTTT

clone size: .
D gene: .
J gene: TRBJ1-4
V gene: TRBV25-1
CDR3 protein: CASRGSVATNEKLFF
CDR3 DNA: TGTGCCAGCCGGGGATCAGTTGCAACTAATGAAAAACTGTTTTTT

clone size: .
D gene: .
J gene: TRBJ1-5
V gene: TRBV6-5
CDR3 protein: CASSYSLDQPQHF
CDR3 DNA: TGTGCCAGCAGTTACTCGCTAGATCAGCCCCAGCATTTT

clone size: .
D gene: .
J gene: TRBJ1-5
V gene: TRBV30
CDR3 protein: CAWSATARGSPQHF
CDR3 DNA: TGTGCCTGGAGTGCGACAGCTAGGGGATCGCCCCAGCATTTT

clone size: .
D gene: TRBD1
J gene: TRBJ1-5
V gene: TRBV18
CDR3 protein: CASSPGTGLTSGPQHF
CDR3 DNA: TGTGCCAGCTCCCCCGGGACAGGCCTCACCTCGGGGCCCCAGCATTTT

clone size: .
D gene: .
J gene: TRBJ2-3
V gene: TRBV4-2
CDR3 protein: CASSKGDPMGTDTQYF
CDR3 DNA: TGTGCCAGCAGCAAGGGGGACCCCATGGGCACAGATACGCAGTATTTT

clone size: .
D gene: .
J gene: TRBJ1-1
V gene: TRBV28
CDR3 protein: CASRTRGPNTEAFF
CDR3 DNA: TGTGCCAGCAGAACCAGGGGACCTAACACTGAAGCTTTCTTT

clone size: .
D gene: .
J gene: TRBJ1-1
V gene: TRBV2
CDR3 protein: CASSSGVYTEAFF
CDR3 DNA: TGTGCCAGCAGCTCGGGGGTATACACTGAAGCTTTCTTT

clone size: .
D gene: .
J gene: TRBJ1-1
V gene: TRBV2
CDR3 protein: CASSILAEAFF
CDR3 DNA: TGTGCCAGCAGTATCCTGGCTGAAGCTTTCTTT

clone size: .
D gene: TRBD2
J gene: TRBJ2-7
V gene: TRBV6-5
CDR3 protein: CASRAGGIHEQYF
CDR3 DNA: TGTGCCAGCCGAGCGGGAGGCATCCACGAGCAGTACTTC

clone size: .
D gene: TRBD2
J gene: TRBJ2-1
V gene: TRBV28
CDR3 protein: CASSLRGGAGYNEQFF
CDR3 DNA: TGTGCCAGCAGTCTTCGGGGGGGAGCGGGGTACAATGAGCAGTTCTTC

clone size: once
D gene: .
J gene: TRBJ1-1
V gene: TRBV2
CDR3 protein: CASKAERNTEAFF
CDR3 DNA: TGTGCCAGCAAGGCAGAAAGGAACACTGAAGCTTTCTTT

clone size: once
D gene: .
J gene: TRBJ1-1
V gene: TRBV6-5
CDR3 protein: CASRWGNTEAFF
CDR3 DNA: TGTGCCAGCAGATGGGGGAACACTGAAGCTTTCTTT

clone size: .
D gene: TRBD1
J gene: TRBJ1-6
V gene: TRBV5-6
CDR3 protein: CASSPRGTGDNSPLHF
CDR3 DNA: TGTGCCAGCAGCCCCCGGGGGACAGGAGATAATTCACCCCTCCACTTT

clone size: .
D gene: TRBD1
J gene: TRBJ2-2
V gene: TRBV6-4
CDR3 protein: CASKLTGATGELFF
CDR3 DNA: TGTGCCAGCAAACTTACAGGGGCCACCGGGGAGCTGTTTTTT

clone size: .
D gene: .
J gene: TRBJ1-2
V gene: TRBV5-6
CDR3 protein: CASSLGGNYGYTF
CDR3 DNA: TGTGCCAGCAGCTTGGGGGGGAACTATGGCTACACCTTC

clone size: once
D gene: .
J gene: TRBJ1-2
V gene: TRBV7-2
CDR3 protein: CASSSRQAHGYTF
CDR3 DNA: TGTGCCAGCAGCTCCCGACAGGCTCATGGCTACACCTTC

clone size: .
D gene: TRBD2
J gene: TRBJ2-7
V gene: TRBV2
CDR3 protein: CASSPQLASGNSYEQYF
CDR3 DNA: TGTGCCAGCAGTCCCCAATTGGCTAGCGGTAATTCCTACGAGCAGTACTTC

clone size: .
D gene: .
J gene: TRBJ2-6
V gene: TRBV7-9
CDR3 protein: CASSLGRPTGSPGANVLTF
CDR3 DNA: TGTGCCAGCAGCTTAGGACGTCCTACAGGGAGTCCTGGGGCCAACGTCCTGACTTTC

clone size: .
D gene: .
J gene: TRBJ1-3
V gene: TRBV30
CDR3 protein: CAWSVAGAGNTIYF
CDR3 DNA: TGTGCCTGGAGTGTCGCAGGGGCCGGAAACACCATATATTTT

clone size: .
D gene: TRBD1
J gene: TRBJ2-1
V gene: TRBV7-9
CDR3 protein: CASSGTGGENEQFF
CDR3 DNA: TGTGCCAGCAGCGGGACAGGGGGGGAGAATGAGCAGTTCTTC

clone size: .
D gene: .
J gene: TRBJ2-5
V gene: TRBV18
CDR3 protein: CASSPPKTQGRETQYF
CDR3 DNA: TGTGCCAGCTCACCACCTAAAACTCAGGGCCGGGAGACCCAGTACTTC

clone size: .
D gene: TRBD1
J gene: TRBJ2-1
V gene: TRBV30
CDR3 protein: CACAGGARYNEQFF
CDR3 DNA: TGTGCCTGCGCAGGGGGCGCTCGGTACAATGAGCAGTTCTTC

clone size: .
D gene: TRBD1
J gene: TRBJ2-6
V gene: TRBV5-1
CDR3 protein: CASSLLFRDRVLSGANVLTF
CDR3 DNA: TGCGCCAGCAGCTTGTTGTTCAGGGACAGGGTATTGTCTGGGGCCAACGTCCTGACTTTC

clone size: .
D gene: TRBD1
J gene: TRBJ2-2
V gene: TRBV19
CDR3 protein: CASSIRTGSGTGELFF
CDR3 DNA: TGTGCCAGTAGTATCCGGACAGGGAGCGGGACCGGGGAGCTGTTTTTT

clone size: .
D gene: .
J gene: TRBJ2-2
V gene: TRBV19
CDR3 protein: CATRARGTGELFF
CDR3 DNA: TGTGCCACCAGAGCCAGGGGCACCGGGGAGCTGTTTTTT

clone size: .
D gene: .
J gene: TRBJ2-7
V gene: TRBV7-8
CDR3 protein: CASSFLYEQYF
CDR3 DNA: TGTGCCAGCAGCTTCCTCTACGAGCAGTACTTC

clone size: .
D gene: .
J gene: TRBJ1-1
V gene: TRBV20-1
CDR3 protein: CSASQNTEAFF
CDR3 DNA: TGCAGTGCTAGTCAGAACACTGAAGCTTTCTTT